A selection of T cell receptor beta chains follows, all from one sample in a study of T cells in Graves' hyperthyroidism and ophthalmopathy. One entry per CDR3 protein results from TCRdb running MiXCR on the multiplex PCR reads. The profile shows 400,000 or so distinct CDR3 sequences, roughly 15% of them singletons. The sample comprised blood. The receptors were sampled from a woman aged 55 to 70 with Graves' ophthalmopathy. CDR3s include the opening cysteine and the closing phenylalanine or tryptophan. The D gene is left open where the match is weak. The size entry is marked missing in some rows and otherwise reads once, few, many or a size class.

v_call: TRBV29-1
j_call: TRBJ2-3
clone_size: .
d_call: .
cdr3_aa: CSVAMPALGADTQYF
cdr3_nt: TGCAGCGTTGCGATGCCAGCCTTAGGAGCAGATACGCAGTATTTT

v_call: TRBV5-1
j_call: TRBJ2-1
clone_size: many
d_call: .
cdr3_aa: CASSLSPDNEQFF
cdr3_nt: TGCGCCAGCAGCTTGTCACCAGACAATGAGCAGTTCTTC

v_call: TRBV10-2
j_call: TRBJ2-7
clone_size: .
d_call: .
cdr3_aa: CARRGRTETTTEQYF
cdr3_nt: TGCGCCAGAAGAGGCAGGACGGAGACTACCACGGAGCAGTACTTC

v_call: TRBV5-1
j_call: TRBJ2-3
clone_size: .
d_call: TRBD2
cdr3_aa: CASRSGLAADTQYF
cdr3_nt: TGCGCCAGCAGATCGGGACTAGCTGCAGATACGCAGTATTTT

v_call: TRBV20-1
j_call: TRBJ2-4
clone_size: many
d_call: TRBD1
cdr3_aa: CSARGTPAKNIQYF
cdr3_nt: TGCAGTGCCAGGGGGACGCCAGCCAAAAACATTCAGTACTTC

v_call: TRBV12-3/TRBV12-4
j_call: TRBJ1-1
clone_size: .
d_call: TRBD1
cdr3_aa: CASSLGTGGGTEAFF
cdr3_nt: TGTGCCAGCAGTTTAGGGACAGGGGGAGGAACTGAAGCTTTCTTT

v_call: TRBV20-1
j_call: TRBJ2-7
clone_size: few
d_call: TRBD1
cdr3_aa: CSARGGQGAYEQYF
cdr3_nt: TGCAGTGCTAGAGGCGGACAGGGGGCGTACGAGCAGTACTTC

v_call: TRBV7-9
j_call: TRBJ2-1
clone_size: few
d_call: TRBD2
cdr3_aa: CASSLPFRLAGLYNEQFF
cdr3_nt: TGTGCCAGCAGCTTACCCTTCAGACTAGCGGGACTCTACAATGAGCAGTTCTTC

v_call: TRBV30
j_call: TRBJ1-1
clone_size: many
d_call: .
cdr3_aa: CAWAPAVDPEAFF
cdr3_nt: TGTGCCTGGGCCCCCGCGGTAGATCCTGAAGCTTTCTTT

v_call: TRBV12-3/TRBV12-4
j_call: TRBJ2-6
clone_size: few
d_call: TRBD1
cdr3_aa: CASSFWQGANSGANVLTF
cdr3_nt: TGTGCCAGCAGTTTCTGGCAGGGGGCCAACTCTGGGGCCAACGTCCTGACTTTC

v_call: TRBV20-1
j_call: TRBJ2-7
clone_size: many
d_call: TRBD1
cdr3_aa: CSASPPGTGYYEQYF
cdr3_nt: TGCAGTGCAAGTCCTCCCGGGACAGGGTACTACGAGCAGTACTTC

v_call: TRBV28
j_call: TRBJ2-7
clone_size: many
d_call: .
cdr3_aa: CASSLNRGSQGEQYF
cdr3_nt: TGTGCCAGCAGCCTCAATCGTGGGAGTCAAGGCGAGCAGTACTTC

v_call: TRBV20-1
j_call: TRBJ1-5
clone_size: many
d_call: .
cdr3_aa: CSAGARIDQPQHF
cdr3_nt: TGCAGTGCGGGGGCAAGGATTGATCAGCCCCAGCATTTT

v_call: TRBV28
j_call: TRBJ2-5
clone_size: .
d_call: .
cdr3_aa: CARTPWLTQGTQYF
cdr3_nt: TGTGCCCGCACCCCGTGGCTTACGCAAGGGACCCAGTACTTC

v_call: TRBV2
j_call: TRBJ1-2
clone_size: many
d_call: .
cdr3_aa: CASSRQKANYGYTF
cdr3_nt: TGTGCCAGCAGCCGACAGAAAGCTAACTATGGCTACACCTTC

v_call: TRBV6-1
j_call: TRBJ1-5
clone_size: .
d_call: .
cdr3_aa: CASRAPGDYRPQHF
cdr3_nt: TGTGCCAGCAGGGCCCCGGGTGATTATCGGCCCCAGCATTTT

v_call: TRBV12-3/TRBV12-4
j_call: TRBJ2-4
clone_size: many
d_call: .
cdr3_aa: CASSLGLAKNIQYF
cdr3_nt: TGTGCCAGCAGTTTGGGACTAGCCAAAAACATTCAGTACTTC

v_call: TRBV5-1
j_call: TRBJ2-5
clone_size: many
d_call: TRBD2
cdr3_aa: CASSLDLAGSQTQYF
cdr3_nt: TGCGCCAGCAGCTTGGATCTAGCGGGGAGTCAGACCCAGTACTTC

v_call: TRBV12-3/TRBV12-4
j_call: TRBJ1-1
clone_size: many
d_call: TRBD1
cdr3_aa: CASSLDRAEAFF
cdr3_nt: TGTGCCAGCAGTTTGGACAGGGCTGAAGCTTTCTTT

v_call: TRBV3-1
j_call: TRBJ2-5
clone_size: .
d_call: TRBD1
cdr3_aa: CASSLGTGALQETQYF
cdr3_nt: TGTGCCAGCAGCCTCGGGACAGGGGCCCTCCAAGAGACCCAGTACTTC

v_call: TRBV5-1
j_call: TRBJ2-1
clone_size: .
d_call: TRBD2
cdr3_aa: CASSPGLLAGITYNEQFF
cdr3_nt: TGCGCCAGCAGCCCCGGACTGCTAGCGGGCATAACCTACAATGAGCAGTTCTTC

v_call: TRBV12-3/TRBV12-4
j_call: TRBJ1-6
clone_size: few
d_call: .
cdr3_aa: CASSLRGRGTLHF
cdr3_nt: TGTGCCAGCAGTTTGAGGGGCCGGGGGACCCTCCACTTT

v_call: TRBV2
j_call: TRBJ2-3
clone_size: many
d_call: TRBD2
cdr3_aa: CASRWLAEIGDTQYF
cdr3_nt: TGTGCCAGCAGGTGGCTAGCGGAAATAGGGGATACGCAGTATTTT

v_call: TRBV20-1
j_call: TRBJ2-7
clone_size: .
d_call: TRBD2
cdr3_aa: CSARDPSGITYEQYF
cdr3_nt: TGCAGTGCTAGGGACCCTAGCGGGATCACCTACGAGCAGTACTTC

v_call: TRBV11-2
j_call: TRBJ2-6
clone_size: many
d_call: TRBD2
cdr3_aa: CASSLGGGVLISGANVLTF
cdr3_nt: TGTGCCAGCAGCTTAGGTGGGGGGGTCCTAATCTCTGGGGCCAACGTCCTGACTTTC

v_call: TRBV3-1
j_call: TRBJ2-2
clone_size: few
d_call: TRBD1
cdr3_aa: CASSQASTGGGGELFF
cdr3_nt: TGTGCCAGCAGCCAGGCTTCCACAGGGGGCGGCGGGGAGCTGTTTTTT

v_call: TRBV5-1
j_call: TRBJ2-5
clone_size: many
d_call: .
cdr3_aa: CASSPEAGIMKTQYF
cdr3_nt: TGCGCCAGCAGCCCCGAGGCGGGAATAATGAAGACCCAGTACTTC

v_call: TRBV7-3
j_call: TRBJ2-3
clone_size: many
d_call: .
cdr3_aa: CASSLGGGTNTQYF
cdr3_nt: TGTGCCAGCAGCTTAGGTGGGGGGACGAATACGCAGTATTTT

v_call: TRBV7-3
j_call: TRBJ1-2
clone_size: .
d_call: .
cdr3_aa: CASSRRRGASPLGGSGYGYTF
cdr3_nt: TGTGCCAGCAGCCGCAGGCGGGGGGCAAGCCCCCTGGGTGGATCCGGCTATGGCTACACCTTC

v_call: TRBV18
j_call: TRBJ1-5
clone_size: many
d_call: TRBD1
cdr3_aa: CASSRQGADQPQHF
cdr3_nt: TGTGCCAGCTCACGACAGGGGGCGGATCAGCCCCAGCATTTT

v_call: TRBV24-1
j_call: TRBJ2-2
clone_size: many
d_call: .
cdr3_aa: CATSDLEAAGELFF
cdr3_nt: TGTGCCACCAGTGATTTGGAGGCGGCCGGGGAGCTGTTTTTT

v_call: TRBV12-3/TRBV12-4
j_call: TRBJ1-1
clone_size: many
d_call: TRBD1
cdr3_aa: CASSLGQGALLGTEAFF
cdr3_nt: TGTGCCAGCAGTTTAGGGCAGGGGGCGCTACTTGGGACTGAAGCTTTCTTT